The entry below gives a single T cell receptor beta chain sequence along with its context. Its target is unknown. Roughly 0.45 to 1 ug RNA was reverse transcribed with random hexamers. Multiplex PCR with immunoSEQ amplified the TCR beta CDR3 across 54 Vbeta and 13 Jbeta. TCRdb recomputed calls from the immunoSEQ multiplex PCR reads with MiXCR, one row per CDR3 protein. The data show 100,000 to 150,000 distinct CDR3 sequences, with 90% to 95% seen just once and 0.21% held by the top ten. The germline V and J ends were trimmed by 8 bases and 1 base, with 14 bases remaining between them. The CDR3 contains 14 residues. The germline CDR1 and CDR2 sequences are MNHEY and SMNVEV (reference sequence). This specimen comes from a study of CD8 T cells in Susac syndrome. The wider study: There were 5 or 6 sequenced Susac syndrome patients with active disease and under 10 in remission. The study's findings and limits: Roughly 5 Susac-specific public clones appeared in CD8+ TEMRA repertoires, and around 16 in total CD8+ repertoires.

The sequenced sample was CD8+ T cells from PBMCs. This receptor was identified in a human donor with Susac syndrome. This chain uses TRBV27 with TRBJ1-1; D call uncertain. The CDR3 loop is CASQGRGWNTEAFF. The CDR3 DNA reads TGTGCCAGCCAAGGGAGAGGATGGAACACTGAAGCTTTCTTT.